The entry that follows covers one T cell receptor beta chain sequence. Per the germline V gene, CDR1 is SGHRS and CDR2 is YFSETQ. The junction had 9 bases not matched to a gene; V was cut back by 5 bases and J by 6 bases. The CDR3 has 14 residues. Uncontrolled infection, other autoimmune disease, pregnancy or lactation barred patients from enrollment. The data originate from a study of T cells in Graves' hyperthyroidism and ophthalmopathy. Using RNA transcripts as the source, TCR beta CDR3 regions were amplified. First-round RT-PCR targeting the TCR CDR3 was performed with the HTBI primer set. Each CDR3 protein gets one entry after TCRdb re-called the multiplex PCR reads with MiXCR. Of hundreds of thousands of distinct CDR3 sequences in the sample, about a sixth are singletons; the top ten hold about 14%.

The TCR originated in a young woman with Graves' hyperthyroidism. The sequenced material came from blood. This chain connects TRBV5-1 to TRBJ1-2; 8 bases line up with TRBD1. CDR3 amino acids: CASRANQGADGYTF. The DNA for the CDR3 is TGCGCCAGCAGGGCAAACCAGGGGGCTGATGGCTACACCTTC.